This entry describes one T cell receptor (beta chain). The sample belongs to a study of spatial heterogeneity in lung cancer. TCRdb re-called the 5' RACE reads with MiXCR, one entry per CDR3 protein. Of under 50,000 distinct CDR3 sequences in the sample, 4% to 6% are singletons; the top ten hold approximately 24%. V lost 8 bases, J lost 0 bases, and 7 bases stayed unmatched. The V gene's germline CDR1 is ENHRY and CDR2 SYGVKD. The CDR3 spans 14 residues. Indicated time point: sample taken at primary tumor resection. Unsorted whole RNA of tumor, nontumor lung or frozen PBMC was sequenced. Donors were 55 to 75 untreated early-stage non-small cell lung cancer patients.

This specimen was PBMCs, taken at surgery. The rearrangement uses TRBV10-3 and TRBJ2-7; TRBD2 matches 7 bases. This TCR was recovered from a female donor with early-stage non-small cell lung cancer. The CDR3 spells CAIREDGSSYEQYF. The CDR3 bases are TGTGCCATCCGGGAGGACGGATCCTCCTACGAGCAGTACTTC.